One and the same sample provided the 3 T cell receptor beta chains below, sequenced in a study of glioma-infiltrating T cells. The iRepertoire nested amplicon-rescue multiplex PCR amplified TCR alpha and beta CDR3s from RNA. TCRdb independently ran MiXCR on the multiplex PCR reads; one entry per CDR3 protein. This table holds 100,000 to 150,000 distinct CDR3 sequences, around 25% found once. The sequenced sample was glioma tissue, nonneoplastic brain tissue, or PBMCs (not recorded which). These receptors all stem from a human donor with low-grade glioma or glioblastoma, undergoing nonglioma brain surgery, or in good health (not recorded which).

This clonotype was found once. A read error may produce the germline difference seen at one junction end. The chain uses TRBV6-2 or TRBV6-3 and TRBJ2-2; unclear D gene. There are 15 residues in the CDR3. Germline V gives CDR1 MNHEY, CDR2 SVGEGT. CDR3 DNA: TGTGTCAGCAGTTACGGATATACGAACACCGGGGAGCTGTTTTTT. Protein product: CVSSYGYTNTGELFF.

About this clonotype: A single base separates this from a much larger clone, so it may be a read error. This chain uses TRBV7-8 with TRBJ2-7; a weak D match, TRBD2 (7 bases). The ends were cut back, 4 bases at V and 4 bases at J, with 17 bases in the middle. The CDR3 has 15 amino acids. Per germline, CDR1 SGHVS and CDR2 FQNEAQ. CDR3 bases: TGTGCCAGCAGCTGGACCCGGGGGGCCTTTTACGAGCAGTACGTC. Translating it yields CASSWTRGAFYEQYV.

This clonotype has ten or more counts. The V gene is TRBV6-1, the J gene TRBJ1-6; a weak D match, TRBD1 (6 bases). The germline V gene has CDR1 MNHNS and CDR2 SASEGT. Trimming removed 1 base at V and 18 bases at J, with 10 bases between. The CDR3 runs 11 residues. The CDR3 DNA sequence: TGTGCCAGCAGTGAAGGTTGGACAGCCCACTTT. It translates to CASSEGWTAHF.